A selection of T cell receptor beta chains follows, all from one sample in a study of blood T cell repertoires in COVID-19. Generated by immunoSEQ multiplex PCR, the TCRdb table keeps only in-frame clones and is missing some. The data show 150,000 to 200,000 clones, with 80% seen just once and under 7% held by the top ten. Sequencing was carried out using PBMCs or T cells enriched from blood (not recorded which). Receptor source: a man in his forties or fifties who had recovered from COVID-19. Both conserved end residues are part of each CDR3. Each record gives: J gene, V gene, D gene, clone size, CDR3 protein, CDR3 DNA. A D gene is named only where the DNA matches it firmly. A row's size may be missing; if present it is once, few, many or a size class.

J: TRBJ2-7; V: TRBV6-5; D: NA; size: NA; CDR3: CASSYSKVAGPYEQYF; DNA: TGTGCCAGCAGTTACTCGAAGGTTGCAGGGCCCTACGAGCAGTACTTC
J: TRBJ1-6; V: TRBV2; D: TRBD1; size: once; CDR3: CASMTGQGSRSPLHF; DNA: TGTGCCAGCATGACAGGACAGGGAAGTCGTTCACCCCTCCACTTT
J: TRBJ1-5; V: TRBV18; D: NA; size: NA; CDR3: CASSPTGDSNQPQHF; DNA: TGTGCCAGCTCACCCACGGGGGATAGCAATCAGCCCCAGCATTTT
J: TRBJ2-5; V: TRBV20-1; D: TRBD2; size: NA; CDR3: CSASGTSGGAFQETQYF; DNA: TGCAGTGCTAGTGGGACTAGCGGGGGGGCGTTCCAAGAGACCCAGTACTTC
J: TRBJ1-1; V: TRBV7-2; D: TRBD1; size: NA; CDR3: CASSSSGQGTEAFF; DNA: TGTGCCAGCAGCTCGAGCGGACAGGGCACTGAAGCTTTCTTT
J: TRBJ2-5; V: TRBV24-1; D: TRBD2; size: NA; CDR3: CATSDGEEAGVQETQYF; DNA: TGTGCCACCAGTGATGGGGAGGAGGCGGGGGTCCAAGAGACCCAGTACTTC
J: TRBJ2-7; V: TRBV18; D: NA; size: NA; CDR3: CASSGGGASYEQYF; DNA: TGTGCCAGCTCAGGTGGGGGCGCATCCTACGAGCAGTACTTC
J: TRBJ1-5; V: TRBV19; D: TRBD1; size: once; CDR3: CASSIRQGGQPQHF; DNA: TGTGCCAGTAGTATTCGGCAGGGGGGACAGCCCCAGCATTTT
J: TRBJ2-1; V: TRBV11-3; D: TRBD1; size: NA; CDR3: CASSAGQVSYNEQFF; DNA: TGTGCCAGCAGCGCGGGACAGGTGTCCTACAATGAGCAGTTCTTC
J: TRBJ1-5; V: TRBV27; D: TRBD1; size: few; CDR3: CAKGTGGQPQHF; DNA: TGTGCCAAAGGGACAGGAGGACAGCCCCAGCATTTT
J: TRBJ2-5; V: TRBV6-1; D: NA; size: NA; CDR3: CASSEEDHREETQYF; DNA: TGTGCCAGCAGTGAAGAGGATCACAGGGAAGAGACCCAGTACTTC
J: TRBJ1-2; V: TRBV6-6; D: NA; size: NA; CDR3: CASTLQDYGYTF; DNA: TGTGCCAGCACCTTACAGGACTATGGCTACACCTTC
J: TRBJ1-2; V: TRBV27; D: NA; size: few; CDR3: CASSLSWGGLGNYGYTF; DNA: TGTGCCAGCAGTTTATCTTGGGGGGGACTGGGTAACTATGGCTACACCTTC
J: TRBJ2-1; V: TRBV19; D: NA; size: many; CDR3: CASTTAIYNEQFF; DNA: TGTGCCAGTACCACAGCTATTTACAATGAGCAGTTCTTC
J: TRBJ1-2; V: TRBV20-1; D: NA; size: NA; CDR3: CSASRQENYGYTF; DNA: TGCAGTGCTAGTCGACAGGAGAACTATGGCTACACCTTC
J: TRBJ2-2; V: TRBV3-1/TRBV3-2; D: TRBD2; size: NA; CDR3: CASSQARRGTGELFF; DNA: TGTGCCAGCAGCCAAGCTCGGCGGGGGACCGGGGAGCTGTTTTTT
J: TRBJ2-4; V: TRBV18; D: NA; size: NA; CDR3: CASSPPPGKNIQYF; DNA: TGTGCCAGCTCACCACCTCCAGGCAAAAACATTCAGTACTTC
J: TRBJ2-2; V: TRBV6-5; D: NA; size: NA; CDR3: CASSYFFRGTGELFF; DNA: TGTGCCAGCAGTTATTTTTTTCGGGGGACCGGGGAGCTGTTTTTT
J: TRBJ1-3; V: TRBV9; D: NA; size: once; CDR3: CASSATGTGNTIYF; DNA: TGTGCCAGCAGCGCGACAGGTACAGGAAACACCATATATTTT
J: TRBJ1-4; V: TRBV7-9; D: NA; size: NA; CDR3: CASSLAGRSEELFF; DNA: TGTGCCAGCAGCTTAGCCGGCAGATCCGAGGAACTGTTTTTT
J: TRBJ1-2; V: TRBV5-4; D: TRBD1; size: few; CDR3: CASSLRQGASYTF; DNA: TGTGCCAGCAGCTTAAGGCAGGGGGCAAGCTACACCTTC
J: TRBJ1-1; V: TRBV13; D: NA; size: NA; CDR3: CASSDQGGTEAFF; DNA: TGTGCCAGCAGCGATCAGGGAGGCACTGAAGCTTTCTTT
J: TRBJ2-5; V: TRBV6-5; D: TRBD2; size: NA; CDR3: CASAEAGGYQETQYF; DNA: TGTGCCAGCGCCGAAGCGGGAGGGTACCAAGAGACCCAGTACTTC